Each of the 9 T cell receptor beta chains below was sequenced from the same sample in a study of OX40 agonist ivuxolimab in advanced cancers. The library was obtained by the immunoSEQ multiplex PCR assay. TCRdb mirrors the immuneACCESS table, restricted to in-frame sequences. Some clones are absent from its copies; in checked studies, under half trace to an unresolved V gene, and the reason for the others is unknown. For this sample there are fewer than 30,000 clones; 65% to 90% appear just once. The ten most abundant clones make up roughly 30% of the sample. Sequencing was performed on CD4+ or CD8+ T cells sorted from blood, taken in a trial of the OX40 agonist ivuxolimab. The source is an adult with an advanced solid tumor such as melanoma, head and neck, liver or kidney cancer.

The chain is built from TRBV6-6 and TRBJ2-1; 7 nucleotides align to TRBD1. Per the germline V gene, CDR1 is MNHNY and CDR2 is SVGAGI (reference sequence). There are 14 residues in the CDR3. The V gene end was trimmed by 6 bases and the J gene end by 4 bases; junction bases not matched to a gene: 6. The CDR3 is CASSSLGQYNEQFF. CDR3 nucleotides: TGTGCCAGCAGCTCGTTGGGACAGTACAATGAGCAGTTCTTC.

Of note for this clone: A read error may produce the germline difference seen at one junction end. The chain's CDR3 is CACSSVRDRVEKLFF. CDR3 DNA sequence: TGTGCCTGTAGTAGCGTAAGGGACCGGGTTGAAAAACTGTTTTTT. V is TRBV19 and J is TRBJ1-4; perhaps TRBD1 as D (5 bases). Germline values: CDR1 LNHDA, CDR2 SQIVND (reference sequence). This CDR3 region has 15 residues.

This clone was observed a few times. The chain uses TRBV6-6 and TRBJ2-7; D gene uncertain. The length of the CDR3 is 13 residues. Germline V gene data show CDR1 as MNHNY and CDR2 as SVGAGI (reference sequence). Trimming pared 8 bases from V and 0 bases from J, leaving 11 bases between. CDR3 amino acids: CASSAASSYEQYF. In nucleotides, the CDR3 is TGTGCCAGCTCCGCTGCTAGCTCCTACGAGCAGTACTTC.

V is TRBV6-1 and J is TRBJ1-2; D gene unclear. The germline V gene has CDR1 MNHNS and CDR2 SASEGT. The CDR3 is 15 residues long. V lost 6 bases to trimming and J lost 0 bases, with 14 bases between them. The CDR3 loop is CASSPRTDPNYGYTF. CDR3 DNA sequence: TGTGCCAGCAGCCCCCGGACGGACCCTAACTATGGCTACACCTTC.

This clone was counted a few times. V usage is TRBV2 and J usage is TRBJ2-7; D is uncertain. The V gene's germline CDR1 is SNHLY and CDR2 FYNNEI. V lost 7 bases and J 0 bases, leaving 10 bases between the germline ends. The CDR3 contains 13 residues. The CDR3 DNA reads as TGTGCCAGCACGGGCGCGAGCTCCTACGAGCAGTACTTC. This codes for CASTGASSYEQYF.

CDR3 nucleotides: TGTGCCAGCAGGATCGGGGCGGAGAACACTGAAGCTTTCTTT. Translating gives CASRIGAENTEAFF. The gene calls are TRBV6-5 and TRBJ1-1; possible D gene TRBD1, 5 bases. Trimming took 6 bases from V and 1 from J, leaving 12 bases between them. CDR3 length: 14 amino acids. Germline-derived CDR1 and CDR2 are MNHEY and SVGAGI.

The chain links TRBV12-1 to TRBJ2-1. TRBV12-1 is flagged as a pseudogene. The CDR3 has 11 residues. CDR3 sequence reads: CASSFHNEQFF. In DNA form, the CDR3 reads TGTGCCAGCAGCTTCCACAATGAGCAGTTCTTC.

This clone was counted a few times. The chain employs TRBV7-8 and TRBJ1-1, with D possibly being TRBD1 (5 bases). Germline CDR1 and CDR2: SGHVS and FQNEAQ. Trimming removed 0 bases at V and 0 bases at J, with 11 bases between. The length of the CDR3 is 16 residues. CDR3 sequence (DNA): TGTGCCAGCAGCTTAGCCGAGGGACGCATGAACACTGAAGCTTTCTTT. It yields the protein CASSLAEGRMNTEAFF.

The chain carries TRBV25-1 and TRBJ2-7; D tentatively reads TRBD1 or TRBD2 (6 bases each). CDR1 and CDR2 from the germline V gene are MGHDK and SYGVNS. Trimming took off 1 base at V and 3 bases at J, with 10 bases between the two ends. CDR3 length: 14 residues. This CDR3 is CASSEWGAYYEQYF. CDR3 nucleotide sequence: TGTGCCAGCAGTGAATGGGGGGCGTACTACGAGCAGTACTTC.